Described below is a single T cell receptor (beta chain) sequence and its context. This clone appeared a single time. Its binding antigen is unknown. Base qualities are not at hand, and no much larger clone is one base apart. The data belong to a study of control samples from healthy donors and cancer patients (dated by TCRdb to about 2020). The CDR3 holds 15 amino acids from the cysteine to the phenylalanine. CDR3 DNA only is kept here, 45 bases in frame from base 1. CDR1 and CDR2 (MNHEY, SVGEGT) derive from the germline V gene. The junction carries 16 bases between V and J, which are trimmed by 4 bases and 4 bases respectively. Library preparation was by the immunoSEQ multiplex PCR assay. Entries here come from immuneACCESS through TCRdb and include only in-frame sequences with V and J called. Some clones fail to appear in such tables; in the studies checked, an unresolved V gene covers under half of the shortfall, and the cause of the remainder is unknown. This sample gives fewer than 15,000 clones in total; roughly 80% of them show up just once. The top ten clones comprise under 20% of the sample.

This sequence uses TRBV6-2 or TRBV6-3 and TRBJ2-5, and perhaps TRBD2 as D gene, on 6 matching bases. Sequencing was carried out using formalin-fixed, paraffin-embedded tissue. The clonotype originates from a female donor with lung cancer. The nucleotides are TGTGCCAGCAGTTCCGGGCTGGTGGGGGGAGAGACCCAGTACTTC. Its translation is CASSSGLVGGETQYF.